What follows are 28 T cell receptor beta chains derived from one specimen sequenced in a study of vaccination and CD4 T cells after COVID-19. Treatment here: roughly nine-day PBMC culture with coronavirus spike peptide pools or control peptides (ViraFEST assay). Their specific antigens are unknown. Sequencing of cultured CD4+ T cell DNA used the Oncomine TCR Beta short-read assay. TCRdb itself ran the PCR reads through MiXCR, one entry per CDR3 protein. The data show approximately 12,000 distinct CDR3 sequences, 50% to 55% seen once. The sample in question was cultured CD4+ T cells from blood, obtained after SARS-CoV-2 vaccination. These receptors all come from a human donor with COVID-19.

The chain links TRBV19 to TRBJ2-5, with D uncertain. The V end lost 7 bases, the J end lost 0 bases, and 9 bases lay between the germline ends. CDR3 length: 13 residues. The germline CDR1 and CDR2 sequences are LNHDA and SQIVND (reference sequence). The CDR3 coding sequence is TGTGCCAGTAAGGCACGGCACCAAGAGACCCAGTACTTC. Translated: CASKARHQETQYF.

The V gene is TRBV20-1, the J gene TRBJ2-5; D is possibly TRBD1 (5 bases). Trimming left V 5 bases short and J 3 bases short, with 22 bases between. The CDR3 extends over 16 amino acids. The V gene's germline CDR1 is DFQATT and CDR2 SNEGSKA (reference sequence). In DNA, the CDR3 is TGCAGTGCTCGAACCTCCCCCCCGGACATAAAAGAGACCCAGTACTTC. Its protein is CSARTSPPDIKETQYF.

A few counts support this clonotype. This rearrangement joins TRBV24-1 to TRBJ1-2; D is unclear. The V and J ends lost 4 bases and 10 bases respectively, with 12 bases between them. The germline V gene encodes CDR1 KGHDR and CDR2 SFDVKD. This CDR3 spans 12 amino acids. CDR3 sequence reads: CATSEGPRDYTF. As DNA, the CDR3 is TGTGCCACCAGTGAAGGTCCGAGGGACTACACCTTC.

The genes are TRBV20-1 and TRBJ2-3; 10 positions match TRBD1. The germline V gene encodes CDR1 DFQATT and CDR2 SNEGSKA (reference sequence). The CDR3 covers 14 residues. The V gene end was trimmed by 1 base and the J gene end by 5 bases; junction bases not matched to a gene: 3. CDR3 in DNA: TGCAGTGCTAGAGGGGACAGGGGAATAGATACGCAGTATTTT. It encodes CSARGDRGIDTQYF.

The V gene is TRBV11-3, the J gene TRBJ2-2; no definite D call. CDR3 length: 12 amino acids. Germline V gives CDR1 SGHNT, CDR2 YENEEA. The V and J ends lost 5 bases and 6 bases respectively, with 7 bases between them. Here the CDR3 reads CASSPRSGELFF. The CDR3 DNA reads TGTGCCAGCAGCCCTCGGTCCGGGGAGCTGTTTTTT. The full variable domain, its missing parts supplied by reference TRBV11-3 and TRBJ2-2, is EAGVVQSPRYKIIEKKQPVAFWCNPISGHNTLYWYLQNLGQGPELLIRYENEEAVDDSQLPKDRFSAERLKGVDSTLKIQPAELGDSAVYLCASSPRSGELFFGEGSRLTVL.

V usage is TRBV6-5 and J usage is TRBJ1-5, with 8 positions matching TRBD1. This CDR3 has 19 amino acids. Germline trimming cut 2 bases from V and 2 bases from J; bases unmatched to any gene: 14. The germline gives CDR1 MNHEY, CDR2 SVGAGI. For the CDR3, the DNA is TGTGCCAGCAGTTACCGACCCCCGGACAGGGTTCAGGGCAATCAGCCCCAGCATTTT. It codes for CASSYRPPDRVQGNQPQHF.

This chain uses TRBV6-1 with TRBJ2-6; 7 nucleotides line up with TRBD1. This CDR3 has 18 amino acids. The V segment lost 5 bases and the J segment 0 bases; nucleotides outside the gene matches: 10. Germline V lookup: CDR1 MNHNS, CDR2 SASEGT. The CDR3 sequence: CASSPRQGASSGANVLTF. The CDR3 region has the DNA TGTGCCAGCAGTCCACGACAGGGTGCGAGCTCTGGGGCCAACGTCCTGACTTTC.

CDR3 DNA sequence: TGTGCCAGCAGCAAAACGGGGGGGACGCGTTCATTTAGCACAGATACGCAGTATTTT. Translating gives CASSKTGGTRSFSTDTQYF. This chain joins TRBV7-6 and TRBJ2-3; 8 nucleotides agree with TRBD2. CDR1 and CDR2 (germline): SGHVS, FNYEAQ. CDR3 length equals 19 residues. V trimming: 5 bases; J trimming: 0 bases; junction bases outside the gene matches: 16. Complete variable domain (other parts from reference TRBV7-6 and TRBJ2-3): GAGVSQSPRYKVTKRGQDVALRCDPISGHVSLYWYRQALGQGPEFLTYFNYEAQQDKSGLPNDRFSAERPEGSISTLTIQRTEQRDSAMYRCASSKTGGTRSFSTDTQYFGPGTRLTVL.

The chain is built from TRBV7-8 and TRBJ2-5; TRBD2 matches 11 bases. The V and J ends lost 1 base and 3 bases, in that order; junction bases with no gene match: 7. The germline V gene encodes CDR1 SGHVS and CDR2 FQNEAQ. The CDR3 length is 17 residues. For the CDR3, the DNA is TGTGCCAGCAGCTTAGGGGTGGCTAGCGGGGGGAAAGAGACCCAGTACTTC. The encoded protein is CASSLGVASGGKETQYF.

This clonotype was observed a handful of times. The rearrangement links TRBV7-2 to TRBJ1-2; D unresolved. Trimming removed 2 bases from V and 10 bases from J, with 11 bases in between. This CDR3 is 12 amino acids long. Germline loops: CDR1 SGHTA, CDR2 FQGNSA. CDR3 sequence: CASSLPLRAYTF. CDR3 DNA: TGTGCCAGCAGCTTACCCCTCCGGGCCTACACCTTC.

V and J are TRBV7-9 and TRBJ1-1; D is perhaps TRBD1 (5 bases). The CDR3 contains 15 residues. CDR1 and CDR2 (germline): SEHNR, FQNEAQ (reference sequence). The V and J ends lost 1 base and 2 bases respectively, with 11 bases between them. In DNA form, the CDR3 reads TGTGCCAGCAGCTTAGGGGGCGGGGTAAACACTGAAGCTTTCTTT. Protein product: CASSLGGGVNTEAFF.

The chain joins TRBV10-3 to TRBJ1-2; D may be TRBD1 (6 bases). The CDR3 extends over 16 amino acids. Per germline, CDR1 ENHRY and CDR2 SYGVKD. V gave up 6 bases and J gave up 4 bases, with 21 bases separating them. The CDR3 nucleotides are TGTGCCATCAGGGCCACTGGGGGCGCGACGGGCTATGGCTACACCTTC. Protein sequence: CAIRATGGATGYGYTF.

In DNA, the CDR3 is TGTGCCAGCAGCTTAGGGGGGGCCCGGTACAATGAGCAGTTCTTC. It is translated as CASSLGGARYNEQFF. This chain uses TRBV7-3 with TRBJ2-1; D may be TRBD2 (7 bases). V shed 2 bases and J shed 4 bases, with 12 bases lying between them. This CDR3 spans 15 amino acids. Germline lookup yields CDR1 SGHTA and CDR2 FQGTGA.

This clonotype came up once. The gene calls are TRBV9 and TRBJ2-2; D unresolved. The CDR3 runs to 15 residues. The germline V gene has CDR1 SGDLS and CDR2 YYNGEE. V dropped 0 bases and J dropped 7 bases, with 13 bases sitting between them. The CDR3 here is CASSVDRAGIGELFF. The CDR3 DNA is TGTGCCAGCAGCGTAGATAGAGCTGGGATCGGGGAGCTGTTTTTT.

This chain links TRBV7-8 with TRBJ1-2; 9 nucleotides agree with TRBD1. The CDR3 is 14 residues long. Germline V gene sequence: CDR1 SGHVS, CDR2 FQNEAQ. The ends lost 6 bases at V and 8 bases at J; junction bases unmatched: 10. CDR3 amino acids: CASSSDRGIFGYTF. Here the CDR3 DNA reads TGTGCCAGCAGTTCGGACAGGGGAATTTTCGGCTACACCTTC. The full variable domain, completed using reference TRBV7-8 and TRBJ1-2, is GAGVSQSPRYKVAKRGQDVALRCDPISGHVSLFWYQQALGQGPEFLTYFQNEAQLDKSGLPSDRFFAERPEGSVSTLKIQRTQQEDSAVYLCASSSDRGIFGYTFGSGTRLTVV.

The CDR3 nucleotides read TGTGCCAGCAGCTTGGGCGGCGGGAGCCCTCACGAGCAGTACTTC. Amino acid sequence: CASSLGGGSPHEQYF. The chain uses TRBV5-4 and TRBJ2-7; 7 positions agree with TRBD2. V lost 0 bases to trimming and J lost 5 bases; unmatched junction nucleotides: 8. The CDR3 runs to 15 residues. Germline V gene lookup returns CDR1 SGHNT and CDR2 YYREEE (reference sequence).

The chain joins TRBV27 to TRBJ2-1, with a tentative D call TRBD2 (5 bases). Germline CDR1 and CDR2: MNHEY and SMNVEV (reference sequence). The V end was cut by 4 bases, the J end by 7 bases, with 14 bases between. CDR3 length: 14 residues. The CDR3 region is CASSYSTTYNEQFF. The CDR3 coding sequence is TGTGCCAGCAGTTATTCGACTACTTATAATGAGCAGTTCTTC.

The chain combines TRBV18 with TRBJ1-1, with TRBD1 matching 10 bases. Germline lookup yields CDR1 KGHSH and CDR2 LQKENI. V shed 6 bases and J 4 bases; nucleotides not matched to a gene: 5. This CDR3 has 14 amino acids. DNA for the CDR3: TGTGCCAGCTCGGAGGGACAGGGGCGCACTGAAGCTTTCTTT. Its translation is CASSEGQGRTEAFF.

This chain connects TRBV7-9 to TRBJ2-7; D is unclear. V lost 4 bases to trimming and J lost 0 bases, with 10 bases between them. The CDR3 loop spans 14 amino acids. Germline V CDR1 and CDR2: SEHNR, FQNEAQ (reference sequence). The CDR3 bases are TGTGCCAGCAGCTCCCCCGACAACTCCTACGAGCAGTACTTC. Its translation is CASSSPDNSYEQYF.

V usage is TRBV20-1 and J usage is TRBJ2-2; 12 nucleotides align to TRBD2. The trim removed 6 bases at V and 5 bases at J, leaving 16 bases unmatched. Germline CDR1 reads DFQATT; CDR2 reads SNEGSKA (reference sequence). The CDR3 has 18 amino acids. The CDR3 loop is CSAQPLPTSGGGTGELFF. DNA for the CDR3: TGCAGTGCCCAGCCCCTCCCGACTAGCGGGGGAGGTACCGGGGAGCTGTTTTTT.

This clonotype was detected only once. The rearrangement links TRBV7-3 to TRBJ2-4; D unresolved. The V and J ends lost 0 bases and 4 bases respectively, with 4 bases between them. CDR3 length: 13 amino acids. From germline, CDR1 is SGHTA and CDR2 FQGTGA. CDR3 loop: CASSLTEKNIQYF. The CDR3 DNA sequence: TGTGCCAGCAGCTTAACGGAGAAAAACATTCAGTACTTC.

CDR3 sequence: CATGQEETQYF. The CDR3 DNA reads as TGTGCCACCGGGCAGGAAGAGACCCAGTACTTC. The chain uses TRBV24-1 and TRBJ2-5; no reliable D call. Germline V gene sequence: CDR1 KGHDR, CDR2 SFDVKD. The CDR3 has 11 residues. The V gene lost 9 bases and the J gene lost 3 bases, with 7 bases spanning the gap.

This chain joins TRBV7-9 and TRBJ1-1, with 8 positions matching TRBD1. This CDR3 comprises 14 residues. V trimming: 4 bases; J trimming: 6 bases; junction bases outside the gene matches: 7. Per germline, CDR1 SEHNR and CDR2 FQNEAQ (reference sequence). The CDR3 sequence: CASSSPDRVPEAFF. In nucleotides, the CDR3 is TGTGCCAGCAGCTCACCGGACAGGGTCCCTGAAGCTTTCTTT.

The chain uses TRBV27 and TRBJ2-6, with no clear D. V lost 6 bases and J lost 1, with 16 bases in between. Germline lookup yields CDR1 MNHEY and CDR2 SMNVEV (reference sequence). This CDR3 region has 17 residues. CDR3: CASSPGHYRSGANVLTF. CDR3 bases: TGTGCCAGCAGCCCAGGCCATTACCGATCTGGGGCCAACGTCCTGACTTTC.

This clonotype was picked up a small number of times. The J gene is TRBJ1-5, the V gene TRBV30; 8 bases are a match to TRBD1. After removal of 5 bases from V and 2 bases from J, the junction contained 2 bases not matched to a gene. CDR1 and CDR2 from the germline V gene are GTSNPN and SVGIG (reference sequence). This CDR3 spans 13 amino acids. DNA of the CDR3: TGTGCCTGGGGACAGGGAGGCAATCAGCCCCAGCATTTT. Translation: CAWGQGGNQPQHF. Filled out from reference TRBV30 and TRBJ1-5, the complete variable domain reads SQTIHQWPATLVQPVGSPLSLECTVEGTSNPNLYWYRQAAGRGLQLLFYSVGIGQISSEVPQNLSASRPQDRQFILSSKKLLLSDSGFYLCAWGQGGNQPQHFGDGTRLSIL.

This clonotype was counted only a few times. The V and J genes are TRBV20-1 and TRBJ2-1; TRBD2 is a possible D gene (5 bases). Germline lookup yields CDR1 DFQATT and CDR2 SNEGSKA (reference sequence). This CDR3 region has 16 residues. With 6 bases removed from V and 0 bases from J, the gap between germline ends came to 18 bases. The CDR3 here is CSARGQAEGSYNEQFF. The CDR3 region has the DNA TGCAGTGCCCGAGGGCAGGCCGAGGGCTCCTACAATGAGCAGTTCTTC.

The genes are TRBV11-1 and TRBJ2-3, with TRBD2 identical over 13 bases. CDR1 is SGHAT, CDR2 FQDESV, per germline (reference sequence). CDR3 size: 18 residues. The J segment lost 6 bases and the V segment lost 5 bases, leaving 14 bases of the junction unmatched. CDR3 residues: CASSLGGSTSGGADTQYF. The CDR3 region has the DNA TGTGCCAGCAGCCTAGGCGGGAGCACTAGCGGGGGGGCCGATACGCAGTATTTT.

The table lists this clonotype with a few counts. This chain uses TRBV6-1 with TRBJ1-5, with D uncertain. V lost 7 bases to trimming and J lost 6 bases, with 16 bases between them. The CDR3 is 14 residues long. Germline CDR1 MNHNS, CDR2 SASEGT. CDR3 residues: CASTPGGLGQPQHF. The CDR3 bases are TGTGCCAGCACCCCGGGAGGGTTAGGTCAGCCCCAGCATTTT.